What follows describes a single T cell receptor (beta chain). The sample comes from a study of blood T cell repertoires in COVID-19. Overall study: Collection of acute and convalescent COVID-19 samples took place in the United States, Italy and Spain. Sources were T cells, B-cell-depleted T cells, or PBMCs; the material itself was cDNA or gDNA.

Produced via immunoSEQ multiplex PCR; TCRdb's table is partial and in-frame only. In the table there are about 140,000 clones, more than 80% of which are singletons. CDR1 is KGHSH, CDR2 LQKENI, per germline. V gave up 6 bases and J gave up 0 bases; unmatched junction bases: 15. This CDR3 has 18 residues. The chain has TRBV18 and TRBJ2-3; TRBD1 agrees at 7 bases. The specimen was peripheral blood. The clonotype originates from a woman aged 55-70 years with active COVID-19. In nucleotides, the CDR3 is TGTGCCAGCTCTCGAGGGGCCTTGAACAGGGGAAGCACAGATACGCAGTATTTT. Its protein is CASSRGALNRGSTDTQYF. Variable domain in full (rest from reference TRBV18 and TRBJ2-3): NAGVMQNPRHLVRRRGQEARLRCSPMKGHSHVYWYRQLPEEGLKFMVYLQKENIIDESGMPKERFSAEFPKEGPSILRIQQVVRGDSAAYFCASSRGALNRGSTDTQYFGPGTRLTVL.